This is a list of T cell receptor beta chains from one sample in a study of cytomegalovirus exposure and HLA in healthy donors. Data came from immunoSEQ multiplex PCR; TCRdb stores just in-frame clones and leaves some out. The sample yields fewer than 250,000 clones, 70% to 85% seen once. Material: PBMCs. The receptors were gathered from a male donor in good health and CMV-seronegative. Each CDR3 is given with its conserved first and last residue. Each record gives: CDR3 protein, CDR3 DNA, J gene, D gene, V gene, clone size. The D gene is left open where the match is weak. Clone size is not always given. Where it is, it says once, few, many or a class for expanded clones.

CDR3 protein: CASSLLAGQGQETQYF; CDR3 DNA: TGTGCCAGCAGCTTACTCGCGGGACAGGGGCAAGAGACCCAGTACTTC; J gene: TRBJ2-5; D gene: TRBD1; V gene: TRBV7-8; clone size: .
CDR3 protein: CASSSRTGSGTYEQYF; CDR3 DNA: TGTGCCAGCAGTTCACGGACAGGGAGTGGCACCTACGAGCAGTACTTC; J gene: TRBJ2-7; D gene: TRBD1; V gene: TRBV6-6; clone size: .
CDR3 protein: CASSRLAGDTGELFF; CDR3 DNA: TGTGCCAGCAGTCGACTAGCGGGCGACACCGGGGAGCTGTTTTTT; J gene: TRBJ2-2; D gene: TRBD2; V gene: TRBV6-5; clone size: once
CDR3 protein: CAISGAIGETATSSYEQYF; CDR3 DNA: TGTGCCATCAGTGGGGCAATTGGTGAAACGGCCACAAGCTCCTACGAGCAGTACTTC; J gene: TRBJ2-7; D gene: .; V gene: TRBV10-3; clone size: .
CDR3 protein: CAISDRPDRQGKVSQETQYF; CDR3 DNA: TGTGCCATCAGTGACCGACCGGACCGACAGGGGAAAGTTTCCCAAGAGACCCAGTACTTC; J gene: TRBJ2-5; D gene: TRBD1; V gene: TRBV10-3; clone size: .
CDR3 protein: CASSPLAPPARAGETQYF; CDR3 DNA: TGTGCCAGCAGTCCTTTAGCACCTCCAGCGAGGGCCGGAGAGACCCAGTACTTC; J gene: TRBJ2-5; D gene: .; V gene: TRBV7-9; clone size: .
CDR3 protein: CASSYTMRGADTQYF; CDR3 DNA: TGTGCCAGCAGTTACACTATGCGGGGGGCAGATACGCAGTATTTT; J gene: TRBJ2-3; D gene: TRBD2; V gene: TRBV6-5; clone size: .
CDR3 protein: CASSPQGSYTGELFF; CDR3 DNA: TGTGCCAGCAGCCCACAGGGTTCCTACACCGGGGAGCTGTTTTTT; J gene: TRBJ2-2; D gene: .; V gene: TRBV6-5; clone size: once
CDR3 protein: CSVVHGSSYEQYF; CDR3 DNA: TGCAGCGTTGTCCACGGTAGCTCCTACGAGCAGTACTTC; J gene: TRBJ2-7; D gene: .; V gene: TRBV29-1; clone size: .
CDR3 protein: CASSPGTLAGRGTDTQYF; CDR3 DNA: TGTGCCAGCAGCCCGGGGACTTTAGCGGGAAGAGGAACAGATACGCAGTATTTT; J gene: TRBJ2-3; D gene: TRBD2; V gene: TRBV7-2; clone size: .
CDR3 protein: CASNPGWSDEKLFF; CDR3 DNA: TGTGCCAGTAATCCGGGGTGGTCGGATGAAAAACTGTTTTTT; J gene: TRBJ1-4; D gene: .; V gene: TRBV19; clone size: .
CDR3 protein: CASSFSGSTDTQYF; CDR3 DNA: TGTGCCAGCAGCTTTAGCGGGAGCACAGATACGCAGTATTTT; J gene: TRBJ2-3; D gene: TRBD2; V gene: TRBV5-6; clone size: .
CDR3 protein: CASSADRRETQYF; CDR3 DNA: TGTGCCAGCAGCGCGGACAGAAGAGAGACCCAGTACTTC; J gene: TRBJ2-5; D gene: .; V gene: TRBV7-2; clone size: .
CDR3 protein: CASSRKTNLPGGEQYF; CDR3 DNA: TGTGCCAGCAGCCGTAAGACTAACCTCCCAGGGGGCGAGCAGTACTTC; J gene: TRBJ2-7; D gene: TRBD1; V gene: TRBV27; clone size: .
CDR3 protein: CARGWPSPRRGFTYEQYF; CDR3 DNA: TGTGCCCGTGGGTGGCCCTCCCCAAGAAGGGGATTCACCTACGAGCAGTACTTC; J gene: TRBJ2-7; D gene: .; V gene: TRBV11-1; clone size: .